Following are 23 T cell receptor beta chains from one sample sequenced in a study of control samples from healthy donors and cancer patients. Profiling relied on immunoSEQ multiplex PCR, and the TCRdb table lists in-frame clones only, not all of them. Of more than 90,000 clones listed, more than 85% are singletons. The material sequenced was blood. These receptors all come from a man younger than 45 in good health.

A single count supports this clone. The CDR3 spells CASSEGLAGSYEQYF. CDR3 sequence (DNA): TGTGCCAGCAGCGAGGGACTAGCGGGATCCTACGAGCAGTACTTC. The V and J genes are TRBV9 and TRBJ2-7, with 13 bases that match TRBD2. CDR3 length: 15 amino acids. The V and J ends lost 3 bases and 1 base, in that order; junction bases with no gene match: 1. The germline V gene has CDR1 SGDLS and CDR2 YYNGEE.

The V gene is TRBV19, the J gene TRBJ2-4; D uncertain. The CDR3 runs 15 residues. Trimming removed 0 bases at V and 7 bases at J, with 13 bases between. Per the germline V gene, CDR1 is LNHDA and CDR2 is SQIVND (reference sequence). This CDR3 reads CASSIDKALPNIQYF. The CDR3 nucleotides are TGTGCCAGTAGTATAGATAAGGCCCTTCCCAACATTCAGTACTTC.

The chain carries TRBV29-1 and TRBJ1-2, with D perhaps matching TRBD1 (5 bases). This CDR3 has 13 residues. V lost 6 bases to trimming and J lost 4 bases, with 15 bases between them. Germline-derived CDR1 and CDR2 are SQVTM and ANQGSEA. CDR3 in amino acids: CSVVRVGPYGYTF. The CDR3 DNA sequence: TGCAGCGTCGTCAGGGTTGGCCCCTATGGCTACACCTTC.

CDR3 protein: CASSFGGLPSWGYTF. The CDR3 region has the DNA TGTGCCAGCAGTTTTGGGGGACTCCCATCTTGGGGCTACACCTTC. This rearrangement joins TRBV2 to TRBJ1-2, with D possibly being TRBD1 (5 bases). This CDR3 contains 15 residues. Germline values: CDR1 SNHLY, CDR2 FYNNEI. The V end was cut by 5 bases, the J end by 8 bases, with 21 bases between.

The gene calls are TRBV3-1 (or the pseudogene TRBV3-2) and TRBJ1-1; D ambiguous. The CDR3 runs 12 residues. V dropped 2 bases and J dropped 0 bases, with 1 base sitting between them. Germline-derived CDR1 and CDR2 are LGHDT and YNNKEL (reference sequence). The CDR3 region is CASSQLNTEAFF. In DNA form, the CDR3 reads TGTGCCAGCAGCCAACTGAACACTGAAGCTTTCTTT.

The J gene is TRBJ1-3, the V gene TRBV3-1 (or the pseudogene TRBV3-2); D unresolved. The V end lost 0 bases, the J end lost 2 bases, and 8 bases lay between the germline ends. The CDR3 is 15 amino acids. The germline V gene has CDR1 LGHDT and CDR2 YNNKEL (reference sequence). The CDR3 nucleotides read TGTGCCAGCAGCCAAGAGCTATTCCCTGGAAACACCATATATTTT. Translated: CASSQELFPGNTIYF.

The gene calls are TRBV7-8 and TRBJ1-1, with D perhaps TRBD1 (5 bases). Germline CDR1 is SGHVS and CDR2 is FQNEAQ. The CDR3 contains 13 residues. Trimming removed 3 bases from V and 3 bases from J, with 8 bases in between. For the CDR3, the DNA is TGTGCCAGCAGCTTCGTAGGGGACACTGAAGCTTTCTTT. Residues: CASSFVGDTEAFF.

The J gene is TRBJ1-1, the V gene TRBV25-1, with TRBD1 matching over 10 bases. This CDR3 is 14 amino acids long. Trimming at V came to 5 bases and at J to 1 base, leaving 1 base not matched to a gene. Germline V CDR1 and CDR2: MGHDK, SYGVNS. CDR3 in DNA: TGTGCCAGCAGTAGGGACAGGGGGAACACTGAAGCTTTCTTT. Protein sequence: CASSRDRGNTEAFF.

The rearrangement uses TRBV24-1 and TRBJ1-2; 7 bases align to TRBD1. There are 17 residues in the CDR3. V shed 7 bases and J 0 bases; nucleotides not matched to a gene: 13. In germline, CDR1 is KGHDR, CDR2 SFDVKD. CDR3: CATRLSRGIEPNYGYTF. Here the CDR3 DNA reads TGTGCCACCAGATTGTCCAGGGGGATTGAGCCTAACTATGGCTACACCTTC.

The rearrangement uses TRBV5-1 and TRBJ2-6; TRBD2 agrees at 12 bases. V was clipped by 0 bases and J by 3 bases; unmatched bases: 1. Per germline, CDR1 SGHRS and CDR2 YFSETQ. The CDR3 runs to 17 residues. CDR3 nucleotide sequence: TGCGCCAGCAGCTTGGCTAGCGGGAGGGATGGGGCCAACGTCCTGACTTTC. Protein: CASSLASGRDGANVLTF.

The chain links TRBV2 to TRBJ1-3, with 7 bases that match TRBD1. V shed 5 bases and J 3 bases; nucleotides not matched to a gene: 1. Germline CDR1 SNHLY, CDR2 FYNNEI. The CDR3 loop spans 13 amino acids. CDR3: CASSWDSGNTIYF. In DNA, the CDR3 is TGTGCCAGCAGTTGGGACAGTGGAAACACCATATATTTT.

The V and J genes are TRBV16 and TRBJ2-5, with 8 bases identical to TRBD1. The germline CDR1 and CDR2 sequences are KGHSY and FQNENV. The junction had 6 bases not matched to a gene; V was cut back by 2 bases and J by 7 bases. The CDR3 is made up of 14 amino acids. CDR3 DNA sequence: TGTGCCAGCAGCCAAGGGACAGGAGATGGGACCCAGTACTTC. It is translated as CASSQGTGDGTQYF. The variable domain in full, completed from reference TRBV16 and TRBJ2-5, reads GEEVAQTPKHLVRGEGQKAKLYCAPIKGHSYVFWYQQVLKNEFKFLISFQNENVFDETGMPKERFSAKCLPNSPCSLEIQATKLEDSAVYFCASSQGTGDGTQYFGPGTRLLVL.

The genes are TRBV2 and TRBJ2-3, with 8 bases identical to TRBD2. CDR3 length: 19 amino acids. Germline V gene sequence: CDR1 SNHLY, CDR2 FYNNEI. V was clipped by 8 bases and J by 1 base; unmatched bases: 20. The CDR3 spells CASGGGTRILPMGTDTQYF. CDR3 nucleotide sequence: TGTGCCAGCGGAGGCGGGACTAGAATCCTTCCTATGGGCACAGATACGCAGTATTTT.

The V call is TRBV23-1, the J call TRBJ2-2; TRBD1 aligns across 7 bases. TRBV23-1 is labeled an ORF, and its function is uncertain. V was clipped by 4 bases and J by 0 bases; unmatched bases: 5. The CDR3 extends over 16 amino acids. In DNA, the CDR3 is TGCGCCAGCAGTCTTACCGGGACAGCGAACACCGGGGAGCTGTTTTTT. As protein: CASSLTGTANTGELFF.

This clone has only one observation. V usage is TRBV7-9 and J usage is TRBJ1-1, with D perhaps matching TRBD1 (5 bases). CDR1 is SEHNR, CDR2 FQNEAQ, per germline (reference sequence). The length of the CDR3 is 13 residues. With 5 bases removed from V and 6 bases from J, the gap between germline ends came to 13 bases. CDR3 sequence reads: CASSPRDRSEAFF. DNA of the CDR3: TGTGCCAGCAGCCCAAGGGACCGATCTGAAGCTTTCTTT.

CDR3 nucleotide sequence: TGTGCCAGCAGCCCTCGGGGAGGGGGGGGAAATTCACCCCTCCACTTT. Translated: CASSPRGGGGNSPLHF. J is TRBJ1-6 and V is TRBV14; tentative D call: TRBD1 (6 bases). The CDR3 is 16 residues long. The germline V gene encodes CDR1 SGHDN and CDR2 FVKESK. Deletions cut 4 bases from V and 7 bases from J, with 17 bases between. Full variable domain (remainder filled in from reference TRBV14 and TRBJ1-6): EAGVTQFPSHSVIEKGQTVTLRCDPISGHDNLYWYRRVMGKEIKFLLHFVKESKQDESGMPNNRFLAERTGGTYSTLKVQPAELEDSGVYFCASSPRGGGGNSPLHFGNGTRLTVT.

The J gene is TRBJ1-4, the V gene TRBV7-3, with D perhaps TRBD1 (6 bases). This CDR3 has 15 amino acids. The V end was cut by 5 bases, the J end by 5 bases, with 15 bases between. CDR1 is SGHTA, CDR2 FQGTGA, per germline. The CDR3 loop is CASSPGAERNEKLFF. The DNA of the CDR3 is TGTGCCAGCAGCCCGGGGGCCGAAAGAAATGAAAAACTGTTTTTT.

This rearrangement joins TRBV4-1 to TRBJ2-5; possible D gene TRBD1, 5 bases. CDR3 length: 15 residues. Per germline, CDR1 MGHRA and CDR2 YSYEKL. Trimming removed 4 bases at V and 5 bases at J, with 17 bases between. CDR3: CASSLIENYRETQYF. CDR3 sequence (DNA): TGCGCCAGCAGCCTTATCGAAAACTACAGGGAGACCCAGTACTTC.

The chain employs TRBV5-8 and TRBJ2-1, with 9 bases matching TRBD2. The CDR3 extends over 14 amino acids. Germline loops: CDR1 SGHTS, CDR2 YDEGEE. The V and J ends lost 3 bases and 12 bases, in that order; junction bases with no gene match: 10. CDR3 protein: CASSSQFISGRQFF. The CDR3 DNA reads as TGTGCCAGCAGCTCTCAATTCATTAGCGGGAGGCAGTTCTTC.

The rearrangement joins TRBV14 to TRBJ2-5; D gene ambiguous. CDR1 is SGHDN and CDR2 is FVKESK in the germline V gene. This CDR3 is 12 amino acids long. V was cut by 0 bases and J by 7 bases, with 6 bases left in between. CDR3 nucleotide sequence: TGTGCCAGCAGCCAAGAAGGGTTGACCCAGTACTTC. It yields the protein CASSQEGLTQYF.

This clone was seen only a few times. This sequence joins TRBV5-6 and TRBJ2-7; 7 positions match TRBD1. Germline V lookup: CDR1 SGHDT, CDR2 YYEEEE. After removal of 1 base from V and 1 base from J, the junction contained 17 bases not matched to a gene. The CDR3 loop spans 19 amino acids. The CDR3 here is CASSLKSRVRGGESYEQYF. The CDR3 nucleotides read TGTGCCAGCAGCTTGAAGAGTAGAGTGAGAGGGGGCGAATCCTACGAGCAGTACTTC.

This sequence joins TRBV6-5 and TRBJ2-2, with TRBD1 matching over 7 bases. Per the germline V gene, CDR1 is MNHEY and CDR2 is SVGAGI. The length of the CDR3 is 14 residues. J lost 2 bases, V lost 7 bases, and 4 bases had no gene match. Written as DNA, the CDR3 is TGTGCCAGCAACAGACAGGGAAACACCGGGGAGCTGTTTTTT. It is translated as CASNRQGNTGELFF.

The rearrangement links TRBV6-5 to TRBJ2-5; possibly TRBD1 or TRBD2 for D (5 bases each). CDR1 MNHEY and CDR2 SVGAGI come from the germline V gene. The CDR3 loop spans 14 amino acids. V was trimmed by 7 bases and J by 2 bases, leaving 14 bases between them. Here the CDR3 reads CASTPGGGQETQYF. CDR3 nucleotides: TGTGCCAGCACTCCGGGTGGGGGACAAGAGACCCAGTACTTC.